The next 32 T cell receptor beta chains were all read from a single sample in a study of beta chain features in type 1 diabetes. What was sequenced were expressed TCRB transcripts, since all of the isolated RNA had been reverse transcribed. Only in-frame clones appear in the TCRdb table, and some are missing; sequencing was by immunoSEQ multiplex PCR. The sample carries around 300,000 clones, approximately 8% recorded once. The sequencing input was central memory CD4+ T cells from blood. These receptors were collected from a woman younger than 35 in good health.

This clone was counted a few times. This chain links TRBV7-2 with TRBJ2-5; 9 bases match TRBD2. This CDR3 comprises 16 residues. Germline CDR1 and CDR2: SGHTA and FQGNSA. The J segment lost 1 base and the V segment lost 5 bases, leaving 8 bases of the junction unmatched. The CDR3 sequence is CASSLSGSMGQETQYF. CDR3 DNA: TGTGCCAGCAGCCTTAGCGGGAGCATGGGCCAAGAGACCCAGTACTTC. The complete variable domain, with remaining parts taken from reference TRBV7-2 and TRBJ2-5, reads GAGVSQSPSNKVTEKGKDVELRCDPISGHTALYWYRQSLGQGLEFLIYFQGNSAPDKSGLPSDRFSAERTGGSVSTLTIQRTQQEDSAVYLCASSLSGSMGQETQYFGPGTRLLVL.

The chain combines TRBV6-6 with TRBJ2-1; D uncertain. The germline V and J ends were trimmed by 0 bases and 0 bases, with 6 bases remaining between them. The CDR3 has 15 residues. From germline, CDR1 is MNHNY and CDR2 SVGAGI (reference sequence). CDR3 sequence: CASSYSASSYNEQFF. DNA for the CDR3: TGTGCCAGCAGTTACTCGGCTAGCTCCTACAATGAGCAGTTCTTC.

As to this clone: The sample contains more than one DNA sequence encoding this CDR3. This sequence joins TRBV19 and TRBJ2-3, with unresolved D. The V end was cut by 1 base, the J end by 0 bases, with 5 bases between. In germline, CDR1 is LNHDA, CDR2 SQIVND (reference sequence). The CDR3 runs 14 residues. CDR3 residues: CASSIVGSTDTQYF. Written as DNA, the CDR3 is TGTGCCAGTAGTATAGTTGGCAGCACAGATACGCAGTATTTT. The full variable domain, its missing parts supplied by reference TRBV19 and TRBJ2-3, is DGGITQSPKYLFRKEGQNVTLSCEQNLNHDAMYWYRQDPGQGLRLIYYSQIVNDFQKGDIAEGYSVSREKKESFPLTVTSAQKNPTAFYLCASSIVGSTDTQYFGPGTRLTVL.

In its sample, this clone was seen a few times. V is TRBV7-9 and J is TRBJ2-7, with D possibly TRBD2 on 6 matching bases. CDR1 and CDR2 (germline): SEHNR, FQNEAQ (reference sequence). V gave up 3 bases and J gave up 5 bases, with 17 bases separating them. The CDR3 consists of 15 residues. The CDR3 spells CASSLGLARADEQYF. In DNA, the CDR3 is TGTGCCAGCAGCTTGGGACTGGCCCGGGCCGACGAGCAGTACTTC.

This sequence joins TRBV2 and TRBJ2-7; no reliable D call. Germline loops: CDR1 SNHLY, CDR2 FYNNEI. The CDR3 is 11 amino acids. Trimming cost V 7 bases and J 3 bases, with 7 bases left between them. CDR3 sequence: CASTQVYEQYV. The CDR3 bases are TGTGCCAGCACTCAGGTCTACGAGCAGTACGTC.

The chain couples TRBV7-3 to TRBJ2-1; 11 nucleotides match TRBD1. The V and J ends lost 1 base and 8 bases, in that order; junction bases with no gene match: 4. This CDR3 has 15 amino acids. Germline loops: CDR1 SGHTA, CDR2 FQGTGA. The CDR3 coding sequence is TGTGCCAGCAGCTTAATCGGACAGGGGGCCGATGAGCAGTTCTTC. Protein: CASSLIGQGADEQFF.

This clone was picked up a small number of times. V usage is TRBV7-9 and J usage is TRBJ2-5, with a possible D match to TRBD1 (6 bases). Germline V gene lookup returns CDR1 SEHNR and CDR2 FQNEAQ (reference sequence). V shed 3 bases and J shed 1 base, with 6 bases lying between them. This CDR3 has 13 residues. CDR3 sequence (DNA): TGTGCCAGCAGCTTGGACAGCCAAGAGACCCAGTACTTC. This sequence encodes CASSLDSQETQYF.

This clone has a handful of counts. V gene TRBV29-1 combines with J gene TRBJ1-2; D might be TRBD1 (5 bases). The V end was cut by 2 bases, the J end by 4 bases, with 11 bases between. In germline, CDR1 is SQVTM, CDR2 ANQGSEA. The CDR3 runs to 13 residues. CDR3 region: CSVESGQGYGYTF. The DNA for the CDR3 is TGCAGCGTTGAATCGGGCCAGGGCTATGGCTACACCTTC.

This clone was observed a handful of times. The rearrangement uses TRBV7-2 and TRBJ2-7; D might be TRBD1 (5 bases). From germline, CDR1 is SGHTA and CDR2 FQGNSA. The CDR3 runs to 15 residues. With 3 bases removed from V and 3 bases from J, the gap between germline ends came to 15 bases. CDR3 residues: CASSLSGHLDYEQYV. The CDR3 DNA sequence: TGTGCCAGCAGCTTGTCAGGACACCTAGACTACGAGCAGTACGTC.

The table lists this clone with many counts. The V gene is TRBV11-2, the J gene TRBJ2-7; D ambiguous. Germline V lookup: CDR1 SGHAT, CDR2 FQNNGV. V gave up 6 bases and J gave up 3 bases, with 6 bases separating them. The CDR3 is 11 residues long. The CDR3 region has the DNA TGTGCCAGCAGTTCCATCTACGAGCAGTACTTC. The encoded protein is CASSSIYEQYF. Based on the CDR3 plus reference TRBV11-2 and TRBJ2-7, the full variable domain is EAGVAQSPRYKIIEKRQSVAFWCNPISGHATLYWYQQILGQGPKLLIQFQNNGVVDDSQLPKDRFSAERLKGVDSTLKIQPAKLEDSAVYLCASSSIYEQYFGPGTRLTVT.

This chain connects TRBV6-6 to TRBJ2-5; the match to TRBD1 covers 9 bases. The better agreement between TRBJ2-7 and the DNA end casts doubt on the J call. This CDR3 has 12 residues. Germline CDR1 MNHNY, CDR2 SVGAGI (reference sequence). The CDR3 nucleotides read TGTGCCAGCCGACAGGGGGTTTACGAGCAGTACTTC. Amino acids: CASRQGVYEQYF.

This clone appeared many times. The rearrangement links TRBV7-8 to TRBJ1-4, with D uncertain. The V gene's germline CDR1 is SGHVS and CDR2 FQNEAQ. V lost 4 bases to trimming and J lost 3 bases, with 3 bases between them. The CDR3 consists of 12 residues. The DNA for the CDR3 is TGTGCCAGCAGCTGGGCTAATGAAAAACTGTTTTTT. Its protein product is CASSWANEKLFF.

This clone was found a few times. The chain is built from TRBV10-3 and TRBJ1-1; the D gene is possibly TRBD1 (5 bases). Germline CDR1 is ENHRY and CDR2 is SYGVKD. V gave up 6 bases and J gave up 9 bases, with 17 bases separating them. CDR3 length equals 13 residues. In nucleotides, the CDR3 is TGTGCCATCAGGGATTTACAGGACGTCAAAGCTTTCTTT. The encoded protein is CAIRDLQDVKAFF.

The chain recombines TRBV7-2 with TRBJ2-7; D gene uncertain. This CDR3 contains 13 residues. CDR1 SGHTA and CDR2 FQGNSA come from the germline V gene. V shed 3 bases and J shed 3 bases, with 9 bases lying between them. The CDR3 bases are TGTGCCAGCAGCTTTGGGCAGAGCTACGAGCAGTACTTC. This encodes CASSFGQSYEQYF. Full variable domain (missing parts from reference TRBV7-2 and TRBJ2-7): GAGVSQSPSNKVTEKGKDVELRCDPISGHTALYWYRQSLGQGLEFLIYFQGNSAPDKSGLPSDRFSAERTGGSVSTLTIQRTQQEDSAVYLCASSFGQSYEQYFGPGTRLTVT.

This clone has just a few counts. CDR3 protein: CASSGQGAGGYTF. The CDR3 DNA follows: TGTGCCAGCAGCGGACAGGGGGCAGGAGGCTACACCTTC. This chain joins TRBV7-3 and TRBJ1-2; TRBD1 agrees at 11 bases. The CDR3 loop spans 13 amino acids. After removal of 5 bases from V and 8 bases from J, the junction contained 4 bases not matched to a gene. The germline V gene has CDR1 SGHTA and CDR2 FQGTGA.

The chain combines TRBV5-4 with TRBJ2-3; D remains ambiguous. In germline, CDR1 is SGHNT, CDR2 YYREEE (reference sequence). There are 16 residues in the CDR3. Trimming shortened V by 5 bases and J by 0 bases, and 16 bases separated the two germline ends. The CDR3 is CASRVGLTVSTDTQYF. The CDR3 nucleotides are TGTGCCAGCAGAGTGGGTCTCACGGTTAGCACAGATACGCAGTATTTT.

The chain couples TRBV29-1 to TRBJ2-5; TRBD2 matches 7 bases. CDR1 and CDR2 from the germline V gene are SQVTM and ANQGSEA. Trimming removed 6 bases from V and 1 base from J; junction bases left unmatched: 5. This CDR3 is 13 amino acids long. CDR3 in amino acids: CSVAPGGQETQYF. The CDR3 coding sequence is TGCAGCGTGGCCCCGGGGGGCCAAGAGACCCAGTACTTC.

This clone was counted only a few times. The sample holds other DNA sequences that translate to the same CDR3. The rearrangement joins TRBV5-1 to TRBJ1-1; D is uncertain. CDR1 and CDR2 (germline): SGHRS, YFSETQ. V gave up 2 bases and J gave up 1 base, with 6 bases separating them. This CDR3 contains 13 residues. The CDR3: CASSFRANTEAFF. CDR3 bases: TGCGCCAGCAGCTTCCGGGCGAACACTGAAGCTTTCTTT.

The V gene is TRBV7-3, the J gene TRBJ2-2, with 8 nucleotides matching TRBD1. V lost 5 bases and J lost 8; bases outside the gene matches: 7. Per germline, CDR1 SGHTA and CDR2 FQGTGA. This CDR3 region has 14 residues. This chain's CDR3 is CASSLGQGRGELFF. DNA of the CDR3: TGTGCCAGCAGCCTTGGACAGGGTAGAGGGGAGCTGTTTTTT.

Only a few counts were recorded for this clone. V gene TRBV15 combines with J gene TRBJ2-2; perhaps D is TRBD1 or TRBD2 (6 bases each). The CDR3 totals 15 residues. Deletions cut 4 bases from V and 7 bases from J, with 16 bases between. CDR1 is LNHNV and CDR2 is YYDKDF in the germline V gene (reference sequence). In DNA, the CDR3 is TGTGCCACCAGCACCTTCGGGGGCGCGGGCGGGGAGCTGTTTTTT. This encodes CATSTFGGAGGELFF.

The chain combines TRBV27 with TRBJ1-2, with TRBD1 matching 7 bases. There are 13 residues in the CDR3. The germline CDR1 and CDR2 sequences are MNHEY and SMNVEV (reference sequence). Unmatched junction bases numbered 5, after V lost 6 bases and J lost 4 bases. CDR3 protein: CASRPAGGYGYTF. Written as DNA, the CDR3 is TGTGCCAGCAGACCGGCAGGGGGCTATGGCTACACCTTC.

Only a few counts were recorded for this clone. The J gene is TRBJ2-1, the V gene TRBV7-2; TRBD2 might be the D (6 bases). This CDR3 contains 15 residues. V lost 5 bases and J lost 7, with 18 bases in between. The V gene's germline CDR1 is SGHTA and CDR2 FQGNSA. As DNA, the CDR3 is TGTGCCAGCAGCCCCCCCCAGGGAGGAAGAAATGAGCAGTTCTTC. Its protein product is CASSPPQGGRNEQFF.

The gene calls are TRBV7-9 and TRBJ2-3, with TRBD1 as a possible D gene (6 bases). V lost 0 bases and J 4 bases, leaving 11 bases between the germline ends. The CDR3 runs to 15 residues. Per the germline V gene, CDR1 is SEHNR and CDR2 is FQNEAQ (reference sequence). Here the CDR3 reads CASSLAQQGPDTQYF. CDR3 DNA sequence: TGTGCCAGCAGCTTAGCGCAACAGGGACCAGATACGCAGTATTTT.

This clone was seen ten or more times. The chain employs TRBV14 and TRBJ2-7; 11 nucleotides agree with TRBD1. Per germline, CDR1 SGHDN and CDR2 FVKESK. V shed 1 base, J shed 5 bases, and the junction held 7 bases outside the gene matches. This CDR3 comprises 16 residues. For the CDR3, the DNA is TGTGCCAGCAGCCAAGTATTATGGGACAGGGGGAACGAGCAGTACGTC. This translates into CASSQVLWDRGNEQYV.

The chain uses TRBV19 and TRBJ2-2, with TRBD1 matching 8 bases. The V gene end was trimmed by 7 bases and the J gene end by 6 bases; junction bases not matched to a gene: 7. This CDR3 comprises 14 residues. The germline V gene has CDR1 LNHDA and CDR2 SQIVND (reference sequence). CDR3 DNA sequence: TGTGCCAGTAATTGGGACAGGAGGTCCGGGGAGCTGTTTTTT. Its protein product is CASNWDRRSGELFF. The full variable domain, its missing parts supplied by reference TRBV19 and TRBJ2-2, is DGGITQSPKYLFRKEGQNVTLSCEQNLNHDAMYWYRQDPGQGLRLIYYSQIVNDFQKGDIAEGYSVSREKKESFPLTVTSAQKNPTAFYLCASNWDRRSGELFFGEGSRLTVL.

This clone has just a few counts. The chain combines TRBV18 with TRBJ2-5; unclear D gene. The CDR3 has 14 amino acids. Trimming took 2 bases from V and 2 from J, leaving 9 bases between them. Per the germline V gene, CDR1 is KGHSH and CDR2 is LQKENI. The CDR3 reads CASSPFSSQETQYF. CDR3 bases: TGTGCCAGCTCACCATTTAGCAGTCAAGAGACCCAGTACTTC. The whole variable domain, remainder taken from reference TRBV18 and TRBJ2-5, is NAGVMQNPRHLVRRRGQEARLRCSPMKGHSHVYWYRQLPEEGLKFMVYLQKENIIDESGMPKERFSAEFPKEGPSILRIQQVVRGDSAAYFCASSPFSSQETQYFGPGTRLLVL.

In its sample, this clone was seen a few times. This chain links TRBV5-1 with TRBJ1-2; TRBD1 aligns across 8 bases. CDR1 and CDR2 from the germline V gene are SGHRS and YFSETQ. The CDR3 is 15 amino acids. V shed 6 bases and J 3 bases; nucleotides not matched to a gene: 10. DNA for the CDR3: TGCGCCAGCAAGGCTGGGCCGACAGGGGACTATGGCTACACCTTC. This encodes CASKAGPTGDYGYTF.

This clone was picked up a small number of times. V usage is TRBV30 and J usage is TRBJ2-7; D might be TRBD1 (6 bases). The CDR3 contains 16 residues. Germline CDR1 reads GTSNPN; CDR2 reads SVGIG (reference sequence). Trimming removed 3 bases from V and 6 bases from J, with 24 bases in between. This chain's CDR3 is CAWSPPRGTRTAEQYF. DNA of the CDR3: TGTGCCTGGAGCCCCCCCCGAGGGACAAGGACGGCCGAGCAGTACTTC.

This clone came up a few times. The chain joins TRBV19 to TRBJ1-2; the D gene is possibly TRBD1 (5 bases). This CDR3 contains 13 residues. The germline V gene has CDR1 LNHDA and CDR2 SQIVND (reference sequence). V was clipped by 3 bases and J by 4 bases, with 9 bases between them. The CDR3 coding sequence is TGTGCCAGTAGTATTGACAGTAGCTATGGCTACACCTTC. It encodes CASSIDSSYGYTF.

This clone was seen a handful of times. The CDR3 nucleotides are TGTGCCAGCAGCTTAGTGGAGGGTTCCTACAATGAGCAGTTCTTC. Protein sequence: CASSLVEGSYNEQFF. This chain uses TRBV7-2 with TRBJ2-1, with D maybe TRBD2 (6 bases). Germline CDR1 SGHTA, CDR2 FQGNSA. There are 15 residues in the CDR3. Trimming removed 1 base from V and 1 base from J, with 8 bases in between.

The V call is TRBV6-5, the J call TRBJ1-2; tentatively, D is TRBD1 (6 bases). This CDR3 comprises 14 residues. The germline V gene encodes CDR1 MNHEY and CDR2 SVGAGI. The V and J ends lost 2 bases and 1 base respectively, with 8 bases between them. The CDR3 loop reads CASSYRDNNYGYTF. The CDR3 DNA reads TGTGCCAGCAGTTACCGGGACAATAACTATGGCTACACCTTC.

In its sample, this clone was seen many times. This chain joins TRBV2 and TRBJ2-1, with 10 bases lining up with TRBD2. The J segment lost 8 bases and the V segment lost 3 bases, leaving 1 base of the junction unmatched. The CDR3 is made up of 13 amino acids. The germline V gene encodes CDR1 SNHLY and CDR2 FYNNEI. The DNA for the CDR3 is TGTGCCAGCAGTGAGACTAGCGGGCATGAGCAGTTCTTC. This translates into CASSETSGHEQFF. Complete variable domain (other parts from reference TRBV2 and TRBJ2-1): EPEVTQTPSHQVTQMGQEVILRCVPISNHLYFYWYRQILGQKVEFLVSFYNNEISEKSEIFDDQFSVERPDGSNFTLKIRSTKLEDSAMYFCASSETSGHEQFFGPGTRLTVL.